These T cell receptor beta chains were read from a single sample in a study of vaccination effects on CD4 cells after COVID-19. Only in-frame clones appear in the TCRdb table, and some are missing; sequencing was by immunoSEQ multiplex PCR. The top ten hold around 28% of the sample, which has more than 30,000 clones, approximately 61% seen once. Their target antigens are unknown. Specimen: CD4+ T cells from PBMCs cultured with HCoV-229E spike peptides, collected before COVID-19 vaccination. The source is a human donor who received a COVID-19 vaccine. Both conserved end residues are part of each CDR3. D genes are given only for firm matches. Clone size is stated in some rows and not others, as once, few, many or a class when expanded.

V gene	J gene	D gene	clone size	CDR3 protein	CDR3 DNA
TRBV4-2	TRBJ2-3	-	few	CASSQDPPATVTQYF	TGTGCCAGCAGCCAAGACCCTCCTGCGACTGTTACGCAGTATTTT
TRBV7-6	TRBJ2-5	-	few	CASSFSGTQYF	TGTGCCAGCAGCTTTTCGGGGACCCAGTACTTC
TRBV23-1	TRBJ1-1	-	-	CASNPRTRMGTEAFF	TGCGCCAGCAATCCCCGGACCAGGATGGGCACTGAAGCTTTCTTT
TRBV5-1	TRBJ1-2	-	-	CASSLGQKGDGYTF	TGCGCCAGCAGCTTGGGACAAAAGGGGGATGGCTACACCTTC
TRBV2	TRBJ2-7	-	-	CASSTRLTYEQYF	TGTGCCAGCAGTACCCGGCTAACCTACGAGCAGTACTTC
TRBV18	TRBJ2-7	-	-	CASSRDTQDEQYF	TGTGCCAGCTCGCGGGACACCCAAGACGAGCAGTACTTC
TRBV6-2/TRBV6-3	TRBJ2-3	-	-	CASSYISGIPTDTQYF	TGTGCCAGCAGTTACATCTCGGGTATCCCGACAGATACGCAGTATTTT
TRBV28	TRBJ2-7	TRBD1	-	CASSLFLRGHEQYF	TGTGCCAGCAGTTTATTTCTCAGGGGGCACGAGCAGTACTTC
TRBV21-1	TRBJ2-2	-	-	CASSKGSRGGTGELFF	TGTGCCAGCAGCAAAGGAAGCAGGGGAGGCACCGGGGAGCTGTTTTTT
TRBV6-6	TRBJ1-2	TRBD1	-	CASSQTGGYGYTF	TGTGCCAGCAGCCAGACAGGGGGGTATGGCTACACCTTC
TRBV9	TRBJ2-7	-	once	CASSVGGGGYEQYF	TGTGCCAGCAGCGTAGGGGGAGGGGGCTACGAGCAGTACTTC
TRBV28	TRBJ2-3	-	-	CASSPRSPSTDTQYF	TGTGCCAGCAGTCCGAGGTCCCCTAGCACAGATACGCAGTATTTT
TRBV7-9	TRBJ2-2	TRBD1	few	CASSFLQGANTGELFF	TGTGCCAGCAGCTTCCTACAGGGGGCGAACACCGGGGAGCTGTTTTTT
TRBV7-8	TRBJ1-5	-	-	CASSLSAGGSGQPQHF	TGTGCCAGCAGCTTATCCGCAGGCGGGTCCGGTCAGCCCCAGCATTTT
TRBV11-2	TRBJ1-2	-	-	CASSLDRSSYTYGYTF	TGTGCCAGCAGCTTAGATCGGTCCTCTTATACCTATGGCTACACCTTC
TRBV11-2	TRBJ1-4	TRBD1	-	CASSFLRGAGEKLFF	TGTGCCAGCAGCTTCCTCAGGGGGGCGGGGGAAAAACTGTTTTTT
TRBV9	TRBJ2-2	-	once	CASSLPRGSGVHTGELFF	TGTGCCAGCAGCCTCCCCCGCGGATCGGGAGTACACACCGGGGAGCTGTTTTTT
TRBV28	TRBJ2-2	-	-	CASMAHSNTGELFF	TGTGCCAGCATGGCGCACTCGAACACCGGGGAGCTGTTTTTT
TRBV28	TRBJ2-1	TRBD2	-	CASSHWVGLAGGPSSYNEQFF	TGTGCCAGCAGCCACTGGGTGGGGCTAGCGGGAGGGCCGAGCTCCTACAATGAGCAGTTCTTC
TRBV28	TRBJ1-4	-	-	CASSPGLGRGNEKLFF	TGTGCCAGCAGTCCCGGTCTGGGCAGGGGTAATGAAAAACTGTTTTTT
TRBV27	TRBJ2-7	-	-	CASSLSFVGTSPYEQYF	TGTGCCAGCAGTTTGTCCTTCGTCGGGACATCTCCCTACGAGCAGTACTTC
TRBV7-8	TRBJ1-5	-	-	CASSRRDTGAAQHF	TGTGCCAGCAGCCGGCGGGACACCGGGGCGGCCCAGCATTTT
TRBV6-5	TRBJ2-1	TRBD1	-	CASNSRDRPLNEQFF	TGTGCCAGCAATTCTCGGGACAGGCCTTTGAATGAGCAGTTCTTC
TRBV3-1/TRBV3-2	TRBJ1-6	-	-	CASSLRWSGVHF	TGTGCCAGCAGTCTCCGATGGAGTGGAGTCCACTTT
TRBV2	TRBJ2-5	-	once	CASSESFGRAYQETQYF	TGTGCCAGCAGTGAATCTTTCGGCAGGGCGTACCAAGAGACCCAGTACTTC
TRBV6-2/TRBV6-3	TRBJ1-2	TRBD1	once	CASSPRQGNYGYTF	TGTGCCAGCAGCCCCCGACAGGGAAACTATGGCTACACCTTC
TRBV12-5	TRBJ1-1	-	-	CASAPSRGKNTEAFF	TGTGCTAGTGCCCCGTCCCGGGGAAAGAACACTGAAGCTTTCTTT
TRBV7-3	TRBJ1-2	TRBD1	few	CASSWHRGLFIYGYTF	TGTGCCAGCAGCTGGCACAGGGGGCTTTTCATTTATGGCTACACCTTC
TRBV12-3/TRBV12-4	TRBJ1-5	-	-	CASSFEWGQPQHF	TGTGCCAGCAGTTTTGAATGGGGGCAGCCCCAGCATTTT
TRBV4-2	TRBJ2-5	-	-	CASSRQEGGWETQYF	TGTGCCAGCAGCCGCCAAGAGGGGGGATGGGAGACCCAGTACTTC
TRBV7-8	TRBJ2-5	-	-	CASSTPGTRIFQETQYF	TGTGCCAGCAGCACCCCCGGGACGCGGATATTCCAAGAGACCCAGTACTTC
TRBV7-9	TRBJ2-2	-	once	CASSLGRAGTGELFF	TGTGCCAGCAGCTTAGGGCGGGCAGGTACCGGGGAGCTGTTTTTT
TRBV2	TRBJ2-2	-	-	CASAMGGQSTGELFF	TGTGCCAGCGCTATGGGGGGGCAAAGCACCGGGGAGCTGTTTTTT
TRBV6-4	TRBJ2-1	-	once	CASSDSRETGQFF	TGTGCCAGCAGTGACTCTCGGGAAACGGGGCAGTTCTTC
TRBV6-5	TRBJ1-2	TRBD1	-	CASSLTGKLNYGYTF	TGTGCCAGCAGCTTGACAGGGAAACTTAACTATGGCTACACCTTC
TRBV28	TRBJ1-1	TRBD1	-	CASRSGQGVGGAFF	TGTGCCAGCAGGTCAGGACAGGGGGTTGGTGGAGCTTTCTTT
TRBV28	TRBJ1-2	TRBD1	-	CANRDRVSGYTF	TGTGCCAACCGGGACAGGGTCTCCGGCTACACCTTC
TRBV6-2/TRBV6-3	TRBJ2-5	TRBD2	few	CASSYSKGRQGGEETQYF	TGTGCCAGCAGTTACTCGAAGGGTCGCCAGGGAGGGGAGGAGACCCAGTACTTC
TRBV6-1	TRBJ2-1	TRBD2	-	CASSEALLVSGDEQFF	TGTGCCAGCAGTGAAGCGCTATTGGTGAGCGGGGATGAGCAGTTCTTC
TRBV4-2	TRBJ1-1	-	-	CASSLGGSANTEAFF	TGTGCCAGCAGCCTCGGAGGTTCAGCGAACACTGAAGCTTTCTTT
TRBV12-1	TRBJ1-5	-	-	CASSTRDFQPQHF	TGTGCCAGCAGTACGAGGGACTTTCAGCCCCAGCATTTT
TRBV28	TRBJ1-5	TRBD1	-	CASSLLSSRTGANQPQHF	TGTGCCAGCAGTTTACTGTCGTCGAGGACAGGGGCCAATCAGCCCCAGCATTTT
TRBV3-1/TRBV3-2	TRBJ1-2	-	-	CASSLRVGDGYTF	TGTGCCAGCAGCCTGAGGGTAGGCGATGGCTACACCTTC
TRBV2	TRBJ1-1	-	few	CASSEVGSTEAFF	TGTGCCAGCAGTGAAGTAGGGAGCACTGAAGCTTTCTTT
TRBV30	TRBJ2-7	-	-	CAWKKGTLTYEQYF	TGTGCCTGGAAGAAAGGGACACTCACCTACGAGCAGTACTTC
TRBV7-2	TRBJ2-1	TRBD2	-	CASTLRSGGRADEQFF	TGTGCCAGCACCCTTAGGTCAGGCGGGAGGGCCGATGAGCAGTTCTTC
TRBV19	TRBJ1-1	-	-	CASSTPPLGLRNTVEAFF	TGTGCCAGTAGTACCCCACCGTTGGGTTTGCGGAATACCGTTGAAGCTTTCTTT
TRBV30	TRBJ1-5	-	-	CAWNMGGSANQPQHF	TGTGCCTGGAATATGGGGGGGTCGGCCAATCAGCCCCAGCATTTT
TRBV19	TRBJ1-5	-	-	CASRQGNQPQHF	TGTGCCAGCCGACAGGGCAATCAGCCCCAGCATTTT
TRBV5-6	TRBJ2-7	-	-	CASSLYPLSYSYEQYF	TGTGCCAGCAGCTTATATCCCCTCTCTTACTCCTACGAGCAGTACTTC
TRBV11-2	TRBJ1-3	-	-	CASSPLSNTAYSGNTIYF	TGTGCCAGCAGCCCCCTATCGAACACAGCCTACTCTGGAAACACCATATATTTT
TRBV6-5	TRBJ2-7	TRBD2	-	CASSRGLAGLYEQYF	TGTGCCAGCAGTCGCGGACTAGCGGGCCTCTACGAGCAGTACTTC
TRBV6-1	TRBJ1-6	-	-	CASSEAARAQNNSPLHF	TGTGCCAGCAGTGAAGCTGCCAGGGCACAAAATAATTCACCCCTCCACTTT
TRBV28	TRBJ2-3	-	once	CASSSPGATDTQYF	TGTGCCAGCAGCTCCCCAGGGGCCACAGATACGCAGTATTTT